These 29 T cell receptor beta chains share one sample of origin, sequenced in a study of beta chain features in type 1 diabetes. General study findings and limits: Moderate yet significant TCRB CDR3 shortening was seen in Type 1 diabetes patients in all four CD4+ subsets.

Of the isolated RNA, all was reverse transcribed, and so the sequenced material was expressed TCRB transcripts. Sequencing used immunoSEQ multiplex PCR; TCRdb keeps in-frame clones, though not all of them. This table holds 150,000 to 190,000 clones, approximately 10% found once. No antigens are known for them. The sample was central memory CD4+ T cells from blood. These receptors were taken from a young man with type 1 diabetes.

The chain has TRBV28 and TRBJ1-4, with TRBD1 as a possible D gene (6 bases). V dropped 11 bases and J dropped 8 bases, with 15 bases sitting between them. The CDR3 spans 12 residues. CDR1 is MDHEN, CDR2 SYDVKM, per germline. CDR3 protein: CAVRQGNEKLFF. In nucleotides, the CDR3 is TGTGCCGTCAGGCAGGGGAACGAAAAACTGTTTTTT. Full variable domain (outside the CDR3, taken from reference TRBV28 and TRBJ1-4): DVKVTQSSRYLVKRTGEKVFLECVQDMDHENMFWYRQDPGLGLRLIYFSYDVKMKEKGDIPEGYSVSREKKERFSLILESASTNQTSMYLCAVRQGNEKLFFGSGTQLSVL.

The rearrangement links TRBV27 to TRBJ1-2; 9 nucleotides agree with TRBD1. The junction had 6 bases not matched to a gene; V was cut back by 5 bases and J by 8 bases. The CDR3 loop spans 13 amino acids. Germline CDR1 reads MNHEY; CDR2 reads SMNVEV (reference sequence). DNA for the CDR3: TGTGCCAGCAGTCCGACAGGGGGTCTGGGCTACACCTTC. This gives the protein CASSPTGGLGYTF.

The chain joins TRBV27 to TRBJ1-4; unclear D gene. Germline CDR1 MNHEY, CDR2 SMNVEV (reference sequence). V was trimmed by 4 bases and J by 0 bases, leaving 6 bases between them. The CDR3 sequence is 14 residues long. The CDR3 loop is CASSWRATNEKLFF. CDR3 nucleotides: TGTGCCAGCAGTTGGAGAGCAACTAATGAAAAACTGTTTTTT.

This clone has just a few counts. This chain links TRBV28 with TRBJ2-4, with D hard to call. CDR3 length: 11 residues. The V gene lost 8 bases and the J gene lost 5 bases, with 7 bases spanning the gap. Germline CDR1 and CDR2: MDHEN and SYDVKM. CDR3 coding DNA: TGTGCCAGCGAGACACAAAACATTCAGTACTTC. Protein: CASETQNIQYF.

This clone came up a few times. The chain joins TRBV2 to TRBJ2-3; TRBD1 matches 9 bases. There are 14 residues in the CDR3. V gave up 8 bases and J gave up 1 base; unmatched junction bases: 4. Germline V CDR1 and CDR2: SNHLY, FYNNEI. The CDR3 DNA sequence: TGTGCCAGCGTCGGGACAGGGCGCACAGATACGCAGTATTTT. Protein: CASVGTGRTDTQYF.

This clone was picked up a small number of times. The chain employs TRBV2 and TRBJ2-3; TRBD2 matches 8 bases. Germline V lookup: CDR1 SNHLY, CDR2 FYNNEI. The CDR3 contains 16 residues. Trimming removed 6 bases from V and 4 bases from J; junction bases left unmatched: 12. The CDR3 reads CASSDRLAPGSDTQYF. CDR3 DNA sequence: TGTGCCAGCAGCGACCGACTAGCGCCTGGATCAGATACGCAGTATTTT. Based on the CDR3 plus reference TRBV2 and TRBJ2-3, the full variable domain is EPEVTQTPSHQVTQMGQEVILRCVPISNHLYFYWYRQILGQKVEFLVSFYNNEISEKSEIFDDQFSVERPDGSNFTLKIRSTKLEDSAMYFCASSDRLAPGSDTQYFGPGTRLTVL.

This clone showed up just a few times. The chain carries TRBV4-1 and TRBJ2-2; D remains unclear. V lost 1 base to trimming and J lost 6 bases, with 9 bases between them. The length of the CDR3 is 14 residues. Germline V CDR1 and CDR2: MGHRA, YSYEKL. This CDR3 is CASSQGVTAGELFF. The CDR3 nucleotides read TGCGCCAGCAGCCAAGGAGTAACAGCCGGGGAGCTGTTTTTT.

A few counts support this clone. For the CDR3, the DNA is TGTGCCAGCAGTTCCCCCCAGGAGACCCAGTACTTC. Translating it yields CASSSPQETQYF. V is TRBV6-5 and J is TRBJ2-5; D gene unclear. The ends were cut back, 4 bases at V and 5 bases at J, with 8 bases in the middle. The CDR3 sequence is 12 residues long. Per germline, CDR1 MNHEY and CDR2 SVGAGI.

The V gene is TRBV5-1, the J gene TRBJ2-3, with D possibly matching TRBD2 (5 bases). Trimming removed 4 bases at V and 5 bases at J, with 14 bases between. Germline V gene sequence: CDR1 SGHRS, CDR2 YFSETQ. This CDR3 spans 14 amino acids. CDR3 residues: CASSTDSQGDTQYF. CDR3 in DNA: TGCGCCAGCAGCACGGACTCGCAAGGAGATACGCAGTATTTT.

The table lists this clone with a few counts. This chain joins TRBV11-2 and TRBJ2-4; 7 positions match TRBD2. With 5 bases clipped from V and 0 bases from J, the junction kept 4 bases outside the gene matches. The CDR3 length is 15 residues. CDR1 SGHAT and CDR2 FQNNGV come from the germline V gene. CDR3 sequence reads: CASSRGDSAKNIQYF. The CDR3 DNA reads TGTGCCAGCAGCCGGGGGGATTCAGCCAAAAACATTCAGTACTTC.

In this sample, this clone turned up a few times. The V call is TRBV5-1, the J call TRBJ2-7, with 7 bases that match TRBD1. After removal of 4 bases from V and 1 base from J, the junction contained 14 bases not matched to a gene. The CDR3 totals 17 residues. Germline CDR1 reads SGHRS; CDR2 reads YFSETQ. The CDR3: CASSPQLGGRGSYEQYF. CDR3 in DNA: TGCGCCAGCAGCCCTCAACTGGGTGGCAGGGGGTCCTACGAGCAGTACTTC.

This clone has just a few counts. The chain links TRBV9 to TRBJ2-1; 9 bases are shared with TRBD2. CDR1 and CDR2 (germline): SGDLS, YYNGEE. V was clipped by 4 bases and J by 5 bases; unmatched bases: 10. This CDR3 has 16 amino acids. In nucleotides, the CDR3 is TGTGCCAGCAGCCCGTATAGCGGGAGTGGCGACAATGAGCAGTTCTTC. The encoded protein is CASSPYSGSGDNEQFF.

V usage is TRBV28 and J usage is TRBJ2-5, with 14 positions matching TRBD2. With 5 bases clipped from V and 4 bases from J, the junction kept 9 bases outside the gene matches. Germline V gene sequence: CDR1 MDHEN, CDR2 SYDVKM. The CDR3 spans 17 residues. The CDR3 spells CASSLSGLAGDGETQYF. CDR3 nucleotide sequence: TGTGCCAGCAGTCTCTCGGGACTAGCGGGAGATGGAGAGACCCAGTACTTC.

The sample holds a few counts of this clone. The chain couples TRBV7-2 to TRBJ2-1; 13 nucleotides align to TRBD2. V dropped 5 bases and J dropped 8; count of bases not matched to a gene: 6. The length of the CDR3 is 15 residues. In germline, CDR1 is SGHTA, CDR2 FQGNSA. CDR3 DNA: TGTGCCAGCAGCCGCGAACTAGCGGGGGGGGATGAGCAGTTCTTC. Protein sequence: CASSRELAGGDEQFF.

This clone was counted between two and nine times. CDR3 sequence reads: CASSSSSRGTYGYTF. The DNA of the CDR3 is TGTGCCAGCAGCTCCTCTTCACGCGGGACCTATGGCTACACCTTC. The chain links TRBV11-2 to TRBJ1-2; TRBD1 is a possible D gene (5 bases). The CDR3 is made up of 15 amino acids. Germline V gives CDR1 SGHAT, CDR2 FQNNGV. Trimming shortened V by 4 bases and J by 4 bases, and 16 bases separated the two germline ends.

The CDR3 DNA reads as TGTGCCAGCAGCGTTACAGGGACCTCTGGGGCCAACGTCCTGACTTTC. Amino acids: CASSVTGTSGANVLTF. V and J are TRBV9 and TRBJ2-6, with D perhaps matching TRBD1 (6 bases). CDR1 SGDLS and CDR2 YYNGEE come from the germline V gene. This CDR3 has 16 amino acids. Trimming took 2 bases from V and 0 from J, leaving 9 bases between them.

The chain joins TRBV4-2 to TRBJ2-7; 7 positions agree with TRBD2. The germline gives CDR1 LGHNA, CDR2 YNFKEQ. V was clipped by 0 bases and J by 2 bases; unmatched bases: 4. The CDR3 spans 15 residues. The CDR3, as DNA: TGTGCCAGCAGCCAAGAGCGCGGGGGAACCTACGAGCAGTACTTC. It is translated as CASSQERGGTYEQYF.

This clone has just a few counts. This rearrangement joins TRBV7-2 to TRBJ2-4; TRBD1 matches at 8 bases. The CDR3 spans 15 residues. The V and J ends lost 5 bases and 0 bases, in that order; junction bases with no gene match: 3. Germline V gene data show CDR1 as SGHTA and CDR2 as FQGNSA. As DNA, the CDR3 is TGTGCCAGCAGCGGACAGGGTCTAGCCAAAAACATTCAGTACTTC. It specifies CASSGQGLAKNIQYF.

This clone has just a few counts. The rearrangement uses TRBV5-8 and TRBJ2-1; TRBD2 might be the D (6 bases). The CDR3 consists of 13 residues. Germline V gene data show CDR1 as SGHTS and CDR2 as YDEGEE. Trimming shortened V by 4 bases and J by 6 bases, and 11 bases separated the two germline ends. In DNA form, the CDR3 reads TGTGCCAGCAGCACCACTAGCTTCAATGAGCAGTTCTTC. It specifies CASSTTSFNEQFF.

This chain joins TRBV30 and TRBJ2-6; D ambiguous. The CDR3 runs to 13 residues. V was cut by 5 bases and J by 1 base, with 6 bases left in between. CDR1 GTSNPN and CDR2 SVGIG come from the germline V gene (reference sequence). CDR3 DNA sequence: TGTGCCTGGGGAGTATCTGGGGCCAACGTCCTGACTTTC. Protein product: CAWGVSGANVLTF.

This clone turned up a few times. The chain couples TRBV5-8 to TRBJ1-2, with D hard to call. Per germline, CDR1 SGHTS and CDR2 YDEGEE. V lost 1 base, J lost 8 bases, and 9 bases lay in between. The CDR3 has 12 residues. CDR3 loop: CASSLIKRGYTF. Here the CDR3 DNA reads TGTGCCAGCAGCTTGATCAAGAGGGGCTACACCTTC.

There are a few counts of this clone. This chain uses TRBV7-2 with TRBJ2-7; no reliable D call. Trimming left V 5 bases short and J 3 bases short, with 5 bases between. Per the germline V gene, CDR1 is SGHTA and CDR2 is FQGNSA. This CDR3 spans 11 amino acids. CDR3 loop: CASSRSYEQYF. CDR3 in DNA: TGTGCCAGCAGCCGGAGCTACGAGCAGTACTTC.

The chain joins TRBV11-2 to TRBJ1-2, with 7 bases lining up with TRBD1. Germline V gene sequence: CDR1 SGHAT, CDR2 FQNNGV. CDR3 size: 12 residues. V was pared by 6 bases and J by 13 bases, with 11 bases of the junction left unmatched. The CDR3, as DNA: TGTGCCAGCAGGAATCTGGACAGGAGACTCACCTTC. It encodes CASRNLDRRLTF.

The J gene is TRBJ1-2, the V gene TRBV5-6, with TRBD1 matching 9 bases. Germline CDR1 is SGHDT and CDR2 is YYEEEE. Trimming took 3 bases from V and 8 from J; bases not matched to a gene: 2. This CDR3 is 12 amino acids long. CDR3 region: CASSWTGEGYTF. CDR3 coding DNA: TGTGCCAGCAGCTGGACAGGGGAAGGCTACACCTTC.

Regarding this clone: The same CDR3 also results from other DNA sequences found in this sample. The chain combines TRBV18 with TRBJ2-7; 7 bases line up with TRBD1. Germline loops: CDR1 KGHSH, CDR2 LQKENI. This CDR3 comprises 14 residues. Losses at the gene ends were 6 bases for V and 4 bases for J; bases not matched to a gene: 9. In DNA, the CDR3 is TGTGCCAGCTCCCCAGGGACAGTTTCTTACGAGCAGTACTTC. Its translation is CASSPGTVSYEQYF. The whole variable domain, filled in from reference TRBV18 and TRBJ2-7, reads NAGVMQNPRHLVRRRGQEARLRCSPMKGHSHVYWYRQLPEEGLKFMVYLQKENIIDESGMPKERFSAEFPKEGPSILRIQQVVRGDSAAYFCASSPGTVSYEQYFGPGTRLTVT.

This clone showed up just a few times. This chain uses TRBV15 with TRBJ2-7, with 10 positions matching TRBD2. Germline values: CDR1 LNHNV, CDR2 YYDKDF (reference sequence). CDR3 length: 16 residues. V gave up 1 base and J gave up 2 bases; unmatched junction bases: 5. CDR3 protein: CATSRGLAGVTYEQYF. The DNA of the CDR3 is TGTGCCACCAGCAGAGGTCTAGCGGGAGTCACCTACGAGCAGTACTTC.

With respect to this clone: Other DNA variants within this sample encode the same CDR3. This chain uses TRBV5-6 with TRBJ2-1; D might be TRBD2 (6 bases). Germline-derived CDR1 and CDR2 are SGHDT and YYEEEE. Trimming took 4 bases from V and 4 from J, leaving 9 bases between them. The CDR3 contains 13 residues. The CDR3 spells CASSTGLYNEQFF. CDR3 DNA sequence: TGTGCCAGCAGCACCGGACTATACAATGAGCAGTTCTTC.

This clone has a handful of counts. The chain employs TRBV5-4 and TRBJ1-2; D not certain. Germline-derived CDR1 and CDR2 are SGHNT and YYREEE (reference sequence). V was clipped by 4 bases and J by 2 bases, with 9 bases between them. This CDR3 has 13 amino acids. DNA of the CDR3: TGTGCCAGCAGCCTTGACAAGAACTATGGCTACACCTTC. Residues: CASSLDKNYGYTF.

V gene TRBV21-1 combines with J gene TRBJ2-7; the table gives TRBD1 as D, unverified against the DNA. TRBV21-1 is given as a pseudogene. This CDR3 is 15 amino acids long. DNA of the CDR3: TGTGCCAGCAGCAAAGCCGGGACAGCTGAGTACGAGCAGTACTTC. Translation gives CASSKAGTAEYEQYF.